The 22 T cell receptor beta chains below come from one sample, sequenced in a study of CD8 T cells in ankylosing spondylitis. TCRdb independently ran MiXCR on the 5' RACE reads; one entry per CDR3 protein. Altogether under 850,000 distinct CDR3 sequences are present, roughly 19% being singletons, with the ten largest covering under 20%. These TCRs are of unknown antigen specificity. Study-level points and caveats: For ankylosing spondylitis blood, a TCR beta motif of seven to nine highly homologous variants appeared characteristic.

Sequenced sample: blood, either unsorted or a sorted T cell fraction (not recorded which). The receptors derive from a male donor with ankylosing spondylitis.

The chain joins TRBV28 to TRBJ2-7; D is perhaps TRBD1 (6 bases). This CDR3 is built from 14 residues. Germline CDR1 MDHEN, CDR2 SYDVKM. Between the trimmed V and J ends, which lost 7 bases and 0 bases, there was a span of 13 bases. DNA of the CDR3: TGTGCCAGCACCACAGGGTCTAGCTCCTACGAGCAGTACTTC. This gives the protein CASTTGSSSYEQYF.

The rearrangement joins TRBV11-2 to TRBJ2-5; 7 nucleotides line up with TRBD1. The CDR3 consists of 15 residues. With 7 bases clipped from V and 1 base from J, the junction kept 9 bases outside the gene matches. CDR1 is SGHAT and CDR2 is FQNNGV in the germline V gene. The CDR3 sequence: CASTQRRDSQETQYF. DNA of the CDR3: TGTGCCAGCACCCAACGTCGGGACAGCCAAGAGACCCAGTACTTC.

The sample holds a few counts of this clonotype. The chain employs TRBV20-1 and TRBJ1-1; D remains unclear. This CDR3 has 14 amino acids. Germline CDR1 is DFQATT and CDR2 is SNEGSKA (reference sequence). The ends were cut back, 0 bases at V and 4 bases at J, with 12 bases in the middle. The CDR3: CSARDEGLGTEAFF. As DNA, the CDR3 is TGCAGTGCTAGAGATGAGGGTCTGGGCACTGAAGCTTTCTTT.

This clonotype has at least ten counts. This rearrangement joins TRBV12-3 or TRBV12-4 to TRBJ2-2; 9 nucleotides align to TRBD1. This CDR3 contains 17 residues. After removal of 5 bases from V and 5 bases from J, the junction contained 12 bases not matched to a gene. CDR3 loop: CASSTQVGTGITGELFF. The DNA of the CDR3 is TGTGCCAGCAGTACCCAAGTTGGGACAGGGATTACCGGGGAGCTGTTTTTT.

The gene calls are TRBV28 and TRBJ2-7; the match to TRBD1 covers 8 bases. Trimming removed 5 bases from V and 2 bases from J; junction bases left unmatched: 5. Per the germline V gene, CDR1 is MDHEN and CDR2 is SYDVKM. This CDR3 has 14 amino acids. The CDR3 loop reads CASSPGDRPYEQYF. For the CDR3, the DNA is TGTGCCAGCAGTCCCGGGGACAGGCCCTACGAGCAGTACTTC.

The J gene is TRBJ1-1, the V gene TRBV12-3 or TRBV12-4, with D perhaps TRBD1 (6 bases). Between the trimmed V and J ends, which lost 7 bases and 4 bases, there was a span of 19 bases. The CDR3 totals 15 residues. Here the CDR3 DNA reads TGTGCCAGCACGGATTACAGGGATGGGGGCACTGAAGCTTTCTTT. Its translation: CASTDYRDGGTEAFF.

Only a few counts were recorded for this clonotype. The chain links TRBV20-1 to TRBJ1-5; 7 nucleotides match TRBD1. J gave up 4 bases and V 3 bases, and 9 bases lay outside the gene matches. CDR1 and CDR2 from the germline V gene are DFQATT and SNEGSKA (reference sequence). This CDR3 has 15 residues. CDR3 sequence: CSASPDRVQNQPQHF. DNA for the CDR3: TGCAGTGCTAGCCCCGACAGGGTCCAAAATCAGCCCCAGCATTTT.

There are a few counts of this clonotype. The chain combines TRBV2 with TRBJ2-1; D gene uncertain. Germline CDR1 reads SNHLY; CDR2 reads FYNNEI. Between the trimmed V and J ends, which lost 7 bases and 12 bases, there was a span of 22 bases. The CDR3 totals 14 residues. CDR3 bases: TGTGCCAGCAAGGTTGACATAGTTGTGGTCGGGCAGTTCTTC. This codes for CASKVDIVVVGQFF.

J is TRBJ2-7 and V is TRBV6-1; TRBD1 agrees at 7 bases. Germline assignment: CDR1 MNHNS and CDR2 SASEGT. The CDR3 spans 14 residues. After removal of 1 base from V and 1 base from J, the junction contained 1 base not matched to a gene. CDR3 sequence (DNA): TGTGCCAGCAGTGAAGGGGGACAGTCCTACGAGCAGTACTTC. Amino acid sequence: CASSEGGQSYEQYF.

This clonotype was detected a few times. The chain couples TRBV10-3 to TRBJ1-1; 9 bases are shared with TRBD1. The V and J ends lost 0 bases and 3 bases, in that order; junction bases with no gene match: 2. The CDR3 is 15 amino acids. CDR1 and CDR2 (germline): ENHRY, SYGVKD. CDR3 in amino acids: CAISESGTGHTEAFF. The DNA for the CDR3 is TGTGCCATCAGTGAGTCGGGGACAGGGCACACTGAAGCTTTCTTT.

The chain employs TRBV9 and TRBJ2-1, with 12 nucleotides matching TRBD2. V trimming: 0 bases; J trimming: 4 bases; junction bases outside the gene matches: 2. The CDR3 sequence is 16 residues long. Per the germline V gene, CDR1 is SGDLS and CDR2 is YYNGEE. The CDR3 spells CASSVVGTSGYNEQFF. CDR3 in DNA: TGTGCCAGCAGCGTAGTAGGGACTAGCGGGTACAATGAGCAGTTCTTC.

This clonotype was seen more than once but under ten times. In nucleotides, the CDR3 is TGTGCCAGCAGCTTAGCCCGGGGGGGGGAGACCTACGAGCAGTACTTC. This codes for CASSLARGGETYEQYF. The V and J genes are TRBV7-9 and TRBJ2-7; 8 nucleotides line up with TRBD2. Germline lookup yields CDR1 SEHNR and CDR2 FQNEAQ (reference sequence). The CDR3 has 16 residues. Germline trimming cut 0 bases from V and 2 bases from J; bases unmatched to any gene: 6. Full variable domain (missing parts from reference TRBV7-9 and TRBJ2-7): DTGVSQNPRHKITKRGQNVTFRCDPISEHNRLYWYRQTLGQGPEFLTYFQNEAQLEKSRLLSDRFSAERPKGSFSTLEIQRTEQGDSAMYLCASSLARGGETYEQYFGPGTRLTVT.

In this sample, this clonotype turned up many times. V gene TRBV15 combines with J gene TRBJ1-1; 9 nucleotides match TRBD1. Germline V gene sequence: CDR1 LNHNV, CDR2 YYDKDF (reference sequence). V shed 0 bases and J 1 base; nucleotides not matched to a gene: 3. CDR3 size: 16 residues. The CDR3 DNA follows: TGTGCCACCAGCAGAGAGCTGGGACAGGGGAACACTGAAGCTTTCTTT. This encodes CATSRELGQGNTEAFF.

The V gene is TRBV4-2, the J gene TRBJ2-7; TRBD1 might be the D (5 bases). The CDR3 is 16 amino acids. Trimming took 0 bases from V and 1 from J, leaving 13 bases between them. From germline, CDR1 is LGHNA and CDR2 YNFKEQ. CDR3 region: CASSQEFQGSSYEQYF. CDR3 bases: TGTGCCAGCAGCCAAGAATTCCAGGGCTCTTCCTACGAGCAGTACTTC.

V usage is TRBV5-1 and J usage is TRBJ2-1; D might be TRBD1 (6 bases). CDR1 SGHRS and CDR2 YFSETQ come from the germline V gene. Trimming left V 4 bases short and J 6 bases short, with 14 bases between. The CDR3 is 14 residues long. The CDR3 region is CASSTGQIPNEQFF. CDR3 nucleotides: TGCGCCAGCAGCACCGGACAGATCCCCAATGAGCAGTTCTTC.

This clonotype has at least ten counts. The V call is TRBV20-1, the J call TRBJ1-1; D not certain. The CDR3 length is 12 residues. Per germline, CDR1 DFQATT and CDR2 SNEGSKA (reference sequence). V was cut by 7 bases and J by 2 bases, with 11 bases left in between. CDR3 sequence: CSVTRGNTEAFF. Written as DNA, the CDR3 is TGCAGTGTGACTAGAGGAAACACTGAAGCTTTCTTT.

The J gene is TRBJ2-2, the V gene TRBV6-1; no clear D gene. Germline V gene sequence: CDR1 MNHNS, CDR2 SASEGT. The CDR3 has 15 amino acids. V lost 8 bases and J 6 bases, leaving 19 bases between the germline ends. Here the CDR3 reads CASEASADIPGELFF. The CDR3 DNA reads TGTGCCAGCGAGGCGTCAGCCGATATTCCCGGGGAGCTGTTTTTT.

This clonotype was counted a single time. The chain has TRBV12-3 or TRBV12-4 and TRBJ2-4; 8 positions match TRBD1. The CDR3 has 15 residues. J was trimmed by 6 bases and V by 5 bases; bases with no gene match: 9. The CDR3 sequence is CASSPRTGRRNIQYF. DNA for the CDR3: TGTGCCAGCAGTCCACGGACAGGGAGGCGAAACATTCAGTACTTC.

This chain connects TRBV4-1 to TRBJ2-7, with 8 bases lining up with TRBD1. The CDR3 has 16 amino acids. V was pared by 0 bases and J by 5 bases, with 9 bases of the junction left unmatched. CDR1 and CDR2 (germline): MGHRA, YSYEKL. CDR3 in amino acids: CASSQERGQGGDEQYF. CDR3 sequence (DNA): TGCGCCAGCAGCCAAGAAAGAGGACAGGGTGGAGACGAGCAGTACTTC.

This clonotype was seen a few times. This chain joins TRBV27 and TRBJ1-4, with 10 bases aligning to TRBD1. The germline V gene has CDR1 MNHEY and CDR2 SMNVEV (reference sequence). The trim removed 5 bases at V and 6 bases at J, leaving 6 bases unmatched. The CDR3 runs to 15 residues. CDR3 bases: TGTGCCAGCAGTCCGACAGGGGGCTGGGATGAAAAACTGTTTTTT. This sequence encodes CASSPTGGWDEKLFF. Full variable domain (missing parts from reference TRBV27 and TRBJ1-4): EAQVTQNPRYLITVTGKKLTVTCSQNMNHEYMSWYRQDPGLGLRQIYYSMNVEVTDKGDVPEGYKVSRKEKRNFPLILESPSPNQTSLYFCASSPTGGWDEKLFFGSGTQLSVL.

At least ten counts were recorded for this clonotype. This chain connects TRBV10-3 to TRBJ2-7, with 7 bases aligning to TRBD1. The ends lost 5 bases at V and 2 bases at J; junction bases unmatched: 9. This CDR3 has 15 amino acids. Germline-derived CDR1 and CDR2 are ENHRY and SYGVKD. In DNA form, the CDR3 reads TGTGCCATCAGTACCCCCGGGGACAGCGCCTACGAGCAGTACTTC. This gives the protein CAISTPGDSAYEQYF.

This sequence joins TRBV4-1 and TRBJ2-2; D is uncertain. Germline CDR1 and CDR2: MGHRA and YSYEKL. The CDR3 spans 16 residues. V lost 2 bases to trimming and J lost 6 bases, with 16 bases between them. The CDR3 spells CASSQKGQIIPGELFF. The CDR3 DNA is TGCGCCAGCAGCCAAAAGGGTCAGATAATACCCGGGGAGCTGTTTTTT.